This passage covers 14 T cell receptor beta chains from one sample sequenced in a study of blood T cell repertoires in COVID-19 (dated by TCRdb to about 2020). Library construction relied on the immunoSEQ multiplex PCR assay. TCRdb holds this immuneACCESS table with in-frame rearrangements only. Some clones are missing; in checked studies, unresolved V genes explain under half, and the rest has no known cause. The sample includes about 170,000 clones, with 84% observed a single time. The ten biggest clones cover about 2.7% of the sample. Sequencing was done on a sample of peripheral blood. The receptors originated from a woman of 80 years or more with COVID-19, enrolled during active disease.

CDR3 coding DNA: TGTGCCAGTAGTAGGGTTAGCTGGAAGACCCAGTACTTC. Protein sequence: CASSRVSWKTQYF. The rearrangement joins TRBV19 to TRBJ2-5; no clear D gene. V lost 4 bases, J lost 6 bases, and 12 bases lay in between. The CDR3 is 13 amino acids. Germline CDR1 LNHDA, CDR2 SQIVND (reference sequence).

The chain carries TRBV11-2 and TRBJ2-7; TRBD1 aligns across 12 bases. Germline V gene data show CDR1 as SGHAT and CDR2 as FQNNGV. V trimming: 3 bases; J trimming: 3 bases; junction bases outside the gene matches: 3. The CDR3 contains 15 residues. As DNA, the CDR3 is TGTGCCAGCAGCTTTGGGACAGGGGGCCTCTACGAGCAGTACTTC. It encodes CASSFGTGGLYEQYF.

V gene TRBV24-1 combines with J gene TRBJ1-3, with 7 bases lining up with TRBD1. From germline, CDR1 is KGHDR and CDR2 SFDVKD. The CDR3 sequence is 14 residues long. Losses at the gene ends were 9 bases for V and 3 bases for J; bases not matched to a gene: 7. CDR3 DNA: TGTGCCACCGAAAGCAGGGGGAATGGAAACACCATATATTTT. This gives the protein CATESRGNGNTIYF.

J is TRBJ1-4 and V is TRBV18; possibly TRBD1 for D (5 bases). The CDR3 loop spans 13 amino acids. V was cut by 4 bases and J by 5 bases, with 8 bases left in between. Germline loops: CDR1 KGHSH, CDR2 LQKENI. CDR3 amino acids: CASSHDRNEKLFF. DNA of the CDR3: TGTGCCAGCTCACACGACAGAAATGAAAAACTGTTTTTT.

This chain joins TRBV27 and TRBJ1-5; the D is unclear. This CDR3 has 12 amino acids. The germline V gene has CDR1 MNHEY and CDR2 SMNVEV (reference sequence). The V end lost 6 bases, the J end lost 5 bases, and 8 bases lay between the germline ends. The CDR3 nucleotides are TGTGCCAGCAGGAGACTAGATCAGCCCCAGCATTTT. As protein: CASRRLDQPQHF.

The chain links TRBV6-6 to TRBJ1-2; D may be TRBD1 (5 bases). V lost 0 bases and J 2 bases, leaving 7 bases between the germline ends. CDR1 is MNHNY, CDR2 SVGAGI, per germline (reference sequence). CDR3 size: 14 residues. The CDR3 DNA is TGTGCCAGCAGTTACTCGTCAGGGAACTATGGCTACACCTTC. Translating gives CASSYSSGNYGYTF.

This rearrangement joins TRBV5-1 to TRBJ2-2, with 7 bases identical to TRBD2. The CDR3 loop spans 17 amino acids. The germline gives CDR1 SGHRS, CDR2 YFSETQ. The V gene end was trimmed by 2 bases and the J gene end by 7 bases; junction bases not matched to a gene: 14. The CDR3 DNA sequence: TGCGCCAGCAGCTTTCCGGCTAGCGGTATGAGAGACGGGGAGCTGTTTTTT. It encodes CASSFPASGMRDGELFF.

The rearrangement uses TRBV10-3 and TRBJ2-5; D is possibly TRBD2 (5 bases). The V gene lost 2 bases and the J gene lost 5 bases, with 15 bases spanning the gap. This CDR3 region has 15 residues. Germline CDR1 is ENHRY and CDR2 is SYGVKD. The CDR3 reads CAISEPVGDWETQYF. CDR3 coding DNA: TGTGCCATCAGTGAGCCGGTCGGGGATTGGGAGACCCAGTACTTC.

This rearrangement joins TRBV5-4 to TRBJ2-2; weak D call: TRBD2 (5 bases). V was pared by 2 bases and J by 6 bases, with 8 bases between. Germline V gene sequence: CDR1 SGHNT, CDR2 YYREEE (reference sequence). The CDR3 contains 13 residues. The CDR3 bases are TGTGCCAGCAGCTTCGGGGTATCCGGGGAGCTGTTTTTT. Encoded protein: CASSFGVSGELFF.

This clone turned up a few times. This chain connects TRBV12-3 or TRBV12-4 to TRBJ1-1; D not resolved. Trimming cost V 7 bases and J 5 bases, with 11 bases left between them. The CDR3 runs to 12 residues. The CDR3 nucleotides read TGTGCCAGCACCCCCCTGTCGACTGAAGCTTTCTTT. Encoded protein: CASTPLSTEAFF.

J is TRBJ2-7 and V is TRBV5-6, with TRBD1 matching 10 bases. Germline CDR1 SGHDT, CDR2 YYEEEE. The length of the CDR3 is 14 residues. Germline trimming cut 0 bases from V and 5 bases from J; bases unmatched to any gene: 2. In DNA, the CDR3 is TGTGCCAGCAGCTTGGGACAGGGGGCCCACGAGCAGTACTTC. Its translation: CASSLGQGAHEQYF.

V usage is TRBV5-1 and J usage is TRBJ1-2; D gene uncertain. The V gene lost 1 base and the J gene lost 8 bases, with 9 bases spanning the gap. CDR3 length: 12 residues. From germline, CDR1 is SGHRS and CDR2 YFSETQ. CDR3 coding DNA: TGCGCCAGCAGCTTGTTCGGAGACGGCTACACCTTC. This gives the protein CASSLFGDGYTF.

The gene calls are TRBV19 and TRBJ1-2; TRBD1 matches at 7 bases. Trimming removed 8 bases from V and 2 bases from J; junction bases left unmatched: 11. The germline CDR1 and CDR2 sequences are LNHDA and SQIVND (reference sequence). The CDR3 runs to 15 residues. Here the CDR3 reads CASGSTGALNYGYTF. CDR3 nucleotides: TGTGCCAGTGGCTCCACAGGGGCCCTAAACTATGGCTACACCTTC.

This clone has a single count. The J gene is TRBJ1-5, the V gene TRBV28; D might be TRBD1 (5 bases). Deletions cut 7 bases from V and 9 bases from J, with 19 bases between. Germline CDR1 and CDR2: MDHEN and SYDVKM. The CDR3 has 14 amino acids. The CDR3 nucleotides are TGTGCCAGCACTATGGACACTCTGGCAAGGCCCCAGCATTTT. It is translated as CASTMDTLARPQHF.